This TCR beta chain was identified in a study of CXCR3-negative and CXCR3-positive naive CD8 T cells. Study results and limitations: Sequencing showed both naive subsets with comparably high diversity, and memory CD8+ cells much lower.

In preparing the TRB cDNA libraries, 5' RACE with UMI labels was used. TCRdb reprocessed the 5' RACE reads and keeps a single row for each CDR3 protein, giving no DNA. In all, the sample yields 150,000 or so distinct CDR3 sequences. CD45RO-CCR7+CD27+CD95- defined naive CD8+ T cells. Concerning this clonotype: Its cognate antigen is unknown.

This CDR3 is 15 amino acids long. Per germline, CDR1 SEHNR and CDR2 FQNEAQ (reference sequence). Material for sequencing was naive CXCR3- CD8+ T cells from blood. Sample subset: CD45RO-CCR7+CD27+CD95- naive CD8+ T cells lacking CXCR3 (TNR3-). The gene calls are TRBV7-9 and TRBJ1-1; lacking DNA, the TRBD1 call made by TCRdb goes unchecked. This sequence was found in a human donor in good health. Some clones in this sample may be carry-over from other donors' samples. This CDR3 reads CASSPSDRPSGEAFF.